This record looks at one T cell receptor (beta chain) sequence and its context. In the source study's methods: Amplification of reference gene primers was used by the study to estimate nucleated cell counts. Assay: immunoSEQ multiplex PCR; the TCRdb copy retains only in-frame clones and omits some. V and J calls and clone size are as listed in that table; D and trimming were resolved from the DNA. Counted here are about 70,000 clones, over 70% occurring once; the ten biggest clones make up less than 2.5%. Trimming stripped 8 bases from V and 6 bases from J, with 22 bases between. Germline assignment: CDR1 SEHNR and CDR2 FQNEAQ (reference sequence). This CDR3 comprises 15 residues. The data belong to a study of blood T cell repertoires in COVID-19. About the research overall: Collection of acute and convalescent COVID-19 samples took place in the United States, Italy and Spain.

The origin of this receptor is a human donor in a cohort sampled during active COVID-19. Material for sequencing was peripheral blood. The chain uses TRBV7-9 and TRBJ1-1; D may be TRBD1 (5 bases). CDR3 nucleotide sequence: TGTGCCAGCCCCTCCGGGACTCTCGCCTCGCCTGAAGCTTTCTTT. As protein: CASPSGTLASPEAFF.